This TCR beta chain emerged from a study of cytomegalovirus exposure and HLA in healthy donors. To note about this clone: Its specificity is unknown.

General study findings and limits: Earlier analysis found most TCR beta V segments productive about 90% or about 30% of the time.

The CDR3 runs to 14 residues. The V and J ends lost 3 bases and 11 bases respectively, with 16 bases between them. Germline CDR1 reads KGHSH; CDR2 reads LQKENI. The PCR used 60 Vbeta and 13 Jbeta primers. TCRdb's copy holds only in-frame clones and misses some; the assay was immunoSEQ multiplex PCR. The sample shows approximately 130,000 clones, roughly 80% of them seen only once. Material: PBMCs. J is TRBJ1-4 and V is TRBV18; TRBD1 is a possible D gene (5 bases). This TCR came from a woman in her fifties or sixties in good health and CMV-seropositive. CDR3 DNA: TGTGCCAGCTCACCCGATACGGGGGTTTGGAAACTGTTTTTT. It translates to CASSPDTGVWKLFF.